This T cell receptor (beta chain) emerged from a study of T cell repertoires in cytomegalovirus infection. The sample holds a few counts of this clonotype. Its antigen is unknown. Findings and caveats of the study: HLA-C-restricted CMV clonotypes gave the most frequent clonotype in two of eight donors.

Each CDR3 protein is one row after TCRdb ran MiXCR on the reads. The sample lists 350,000 to 500,000 distinct CDR3 sequences; 25% to 40% were seen once. V shed 2 bases, J shed 4 bases, and the junction held 6 bases outside the gene matches. CDR1 MNHEY and CDR2 SVGEGT come from the germline V gene. The CDR3 is 15 amino acids. The clonotype originates from a human donor in good health (CMV status not recorded). Some clones in this sample may be carry-over from other donors' samples. This chain uses TRBV6-2 or TRBV6-3 with TRBJ2-3, with 7 bases identical to TRBD2. The sample taken for sequencing was PBMCs. The CDR3 sequence is CASSYPTSRADTQYF. The CDR3 coding sequence is TGTGCCAGCAGTTACCCGACTAGCCGAGCAGATACGCAGTATTTT.